This TCR beta chain came from a study of blood T cells in healthy people across ages. In the case of this clonotype: Germline is not matched at one junction end, which may reflect a read error.

This CDR3 has 14 amino acids. Germline CDR1 is SGHRS and CDR2 is YFSETQ. Through a sample-barcoded 5' primer and a J-beta primer mix, a second PCR was run for about 6 to 11 cycles. Via MiXCR, TCRdb re-called the 5' RACE reads, giving one row per CDR3 protein. The sample holds approximately 730,000 distinct CDR3 sequences, 40% to 45% seen once. The source material was blood. The chain links TRBV5-1 to TRBJ1-1; D perhaps matches TRBD1 (6 bases). The source of this sequence is a woman aged 60-70 years in good health. The CDR3 nucleotides are TGCGCCGGCAGCCCCAGAGGGGGGAACACTGAAGCTTTCTTT. Its translation: CAGSPRGGNTEAFF.